This is a list of T cell receptor beta chains from one sample in a study of blood T cell repertoires in COVID-19. Here immunoSEQ multiplex PCR was the method, and the copy in TCRdb shows in-frame clones only, minus some. The sample lists about 190,000 clones; 70% to 90% were seen once. Material for sequencing was peripheral blood. The source of these receptors is an elderly man with COVID-19, enrolled during active disease. Each CDR3 is given with its conserved first and last residue.

j_call	v_call	cdr3_length	cdr3_aa
TRBJ2-2	TRBV3-1/TRBV3-2	16	CASSPWDRRNTGELFF
TRBJ1-1	TRBV6-2/TRBV6-3	12	CASSYPLRSAFF
TRBJ1-1	TRBV5-1	15	CASSVLGGTRTEAFF
TRBJ2-1	TRBV27	15	CASSLEDSRYNEQFF
TRBJ1-5	TRBV6-5	13	CASTPPGNQPQHF
TRBJ1-4	TRBV5-6	14	CASSLGDRGEKLFF
TRBJ2-5	TRBV15	19	CATSSSVPGLAGGLETQYF
TRBJ1-1	TRBV29-1	14	CSVGGTGGRTEAFF
TRBJ1-6	TRBV12-5	16	CASGLGTGTANSPLHF
TRBJ1-6	TRBV4-1	16	CASSLSRTAYNSPLHF
TRBJ1-4	TRBV12-3/TRBV12-4	12	CASSLGAGSTFF
TRBJ1-1	TRBV9	14	CASSVEWAGTEAFF
TRBJ1-3	TRBV7-6	16	CASSLGTASSGNTIYF
TRBJ1-4	TRBV7-2	17	CASSFGQGLTLREKLFF
TRBJ1-1	TRBV10-1	14	CATFPTGANTEAFF
TRBJ1-5	TRBV15	19	CATSRLKTGQPISNQPQHF
TRBJ1-3	TRBV5-1	15	CASSIQGAYGNTIYF
TRBJ2-1	TRBV5-4	15	CASSLGGQGAVEQFF
TRBJ1-2	TRBV7-2	17	CASSLAGELGGLRGYTF
TRBJ2-1	TRBV9	15	CASSASGSPYNEQFF
TRBJ1-6	TRBV28	15	CASSSPRDSNSPLHF
TRBJ1-4	TRBV5-5	14	CASRLGDANGKLFF
TRBJ1-3	TRBV19	13	CASRANSGNTIYF
TRBJ1-2	TRBV7-8	12	CASSREIGGYTF
TRBJ2-2	TRBV11-3	16	CASSSQRGGSTGELFF
TRBJ1-1	TRBV4-2	15	CASSQVQGAHTEAFF
TRBJ1-1	TRBV7-2	9	CASRYEAFF
TRBJ2-2	TRBV6-5	14	CASAELGGTGELFF
TRBJ2-4	TRBV6-5	14	CASSYSGAGNIQYF
TRBJ2-7	TRBV6-1	14	CASSERQGLEEQYF
TRBJ1-1	TRBV21-1	12	CAIMTGNTEAFF
TRBJ1-2	TRBV5-1	14	CASSPRGGGYGYTF
TRBJ2-1	TRBV6-5	13	CASSWDRVNEQFF
TRBJ1-1	TRBV7-9	14	CASSPTAGDTEAFF
TRBJ1-1	TRBV12-3/TRBV12-4	13	CASRTTGVTEAFF
TRBJ2-6	TRBV13	16	CASSSRLDSGANVLTF
TRBJ1-1	TRBV10-3	15	CAISELAGADTEAFF
TRBJ1-5	TRBV19	14	CASSPLTANQPQHF
TRBJ1-6	TRBV6-2/TRBV6-3	16	CASSQMDRGPHSPLHF
TRBJ1-5	TRBV9	15	CASSATGNSNQPQHF
TRBJ2-2	TRBV6-5	16	CASSYSRRGNTGELFF
TRBJ2-5	TRBV11-1	13	CASSLGLMGTQYF
TRBJ2-7	TRBV27	15	CASAGTGAPSYEQYF
TRBJ1-5	TRBV7-2	15	CASSLSGSNNQPQHF
TRBJ1-1	TRBV2	14	CASQNTLGGPEAFF
TRBJ2-1	TRBV6-4	14	CASRPAAWEGEQFF
TRBJ2-3	TRBV10-3	13	CAISESPGDTQYF
TRBJ2-7	TRBV29-1	13	CSVEESSSYEQYF
TRBJ1-2	TRBV11-3	15	CASSLDRGQFGGYTF
TRBJ2-1	TRBV7-2	16	CASSLVAGAIYNEQFF
TRBJ1-1	TRBV19	17	CASSIDIRGRLHTEAFF
TRBJ1-1	TRBV9	12	CASSVIGTEAFF
TRBJ2-3	TRBV5-1	13	CASSSSEVYTQYF
TRBJ2-5	TRBV5-1	14	CASSLQGAKETQYF
TRBJ1-5	TRBV24-1	14	CATRRGHVNQPQHF
TRBJ2-7	TRBV3-1/TRBV3-2	13	CASSQGFVHEQYF